One sample yielded the 21 T cell receptor beta chains listed below, sequenced in a study of blood T cell repertoires in COVID-19. This table comes from immunoSEQ multiplex PCR, and its TCRdb copy is limited to in-frame clones, with some not included. This sample yields over 120,000 clones, of which 75% to 80% are seen a single time; approximately 9% belongs to the top ten. The sequenced material came from peripheral blood. These receptors were collected from a woman between 45 and 65 years old with active or convalescent COVID-19.

The V call is TRBV18, the J call TRBJ1-3, with D possibly matching TRBD1 (6 bases). In germline, CDR1 is KGHSH, CDR2 LQKENI. Deletions cut 3 bases from V and 4 bases from J, with 7 bases between. This CDR3 is built from 13 residues. The CDR3 loop is CASSPDSGNTIYF. CDR3 nucleotide sequence: TGTGCCAGCTCACCGGACAGCGGAAACACCATATATTTT.

This clone was seen a few times. The chain combines TRBV4-3 with TRBJ2-5; TRBD2 matches 7 bases. Losses at the gene ends were 2 bases for V and 5 bases for J; bases not matched to a gene: 8. In germline, CDR1 is LGHNA, CDR2 YSLEER. The CDR3 sequence is 15 residues long. The CDR3 here is CASSQQSGTGETQYF. The CDR3 DNA is TGCGCCAGCAGCCAACAAAGCGGGACGGGCGAGACCCAGTACTTC.

The chain couples TRBV7-2 to TRBJ2-7; D is possibly TRBD2 (6 bases). The V end lost 5 bases, the J end lost 6 bases, and 20 bases lay between the germline ends. The CDR3 loop spans 15 amino acids. Per the germline V gene, CDR1 is SGHTA and CDR2 is FQGNSA. The CDR3 sequence is CASSLNSGGIGEQYF. The DNA of the CDR3 is TGTGCCAGCAGCCTTAACTCCGGCGGGATCGGCGAGCAGTACTTC.

The gene calls are TRBV15 and TRBJ2-3; the match to TRBD2 covers 12 bases. The J segment lost 0 bases and the V segment lost 8 bases, leaving 0 bases of the junction unmatched. The CDR3 extends over 14 amino acids. Germline assignment: CDR1 LNHNV and CDR2 YYDKDF (reference sequence). The DNA of the CDR3 is TGTGCCACCGGACTAGCGGGAAGCACAGATACGCAGTATTTT. Its translation is CATGLAGSTDTQYF. Combining the CDR3 with reference TRBV15 and TRBJ2-3 gives the whole variable domain DAMVIQNPRYQVTQFGKPVTLSCSQTLNHNVMYWYQQKSSQAPKLLFHYYDKDFNNEADTPDNFQSRRPNTSFCFLDIRSPGLGDTAMYLCATGLAGSTDTQYFGPGTRLTVL.

The chain combines TRBV3-1 (or the pseudogene TRBV3-2) with TRBJ2-7; perhaps TRBD1 as D (6 bases). There are 15 residues in the CDR3. CDR1 is LGHDT and CDR2 is YNNKEL in the germline V gene (reference sequence). V dropped 4 bases and J dropped 1 base, with 14 bases sitting between them. The CDR3 protein is CASSLDRFPSYEQYF. CDR3 in DNA: TGTGCCAGCAGCCTCGACAGGTTCCCGTCCTACGAGCAGTACTTC.

The rearrangement links TRBV5-6 to TRBJ1-1, with 7 nucleotides matching TRBD1. The CDR3 consists of 15 residues. Germline CDR1 reads SGHDT; CDR2 reads YYEEEE. After removal of 4 bases from V and 1 base from J, the junction contained 7 bases not matched to a gene. The CDR3 spells CASSLKGGQNTEAFF. CDR3 in DNA: TGTGCCAGCAGCCTAAAAGGGGGCCAGAACACTGAAGCTTTCTTT.

This clone was seen a few times. Other nucleotide sequences from this sample produce the same CDR3. The gene calls are TRBV18 and TRBJ1-5; D gene unclear. The germline gives CDR1 KGHSH, CDR2 LQKENI. Trimming took 2 bases from V and 4 from J, leaving 9 bases between them. CDR3 length equals 14 residues. The CDR3 region is CASSPGGGNQPQHF. In nucleotides, the CDR3 is TGTGCCAGCTCACCAGGTGGAGGGAATCAGCCCCAGCATTTT.

The chain employs TRBV6-1 and TRBJ1-6, with D perhaps TRBD1 (5 bases). The CDR3 has 16 amino acids. V was cut by 3 bases and J by 6 bases, with 15 bases left in between. The germline CDR1 and CDR2 sequences are MNHNS and SASEGT. CDR3 DNA: TGTGCCAGCAGTGAGGTGGCGGGACGTAGTAATTCACCCCTCCACTTT. It encodes CASSEVAGRSNSPLHF.

This chain joins TRBV18 and TRBJ1-1; 8 bases fit TRBD1. This CDR3 comprises 14 residues. Germline V gives CDR1 KGHSH, CDR2 LQKENI. V lost 6 bases and J lost 3; bases outside the gene matches: 6. CDR3 loop: CASSQQGGDTEAFF. CDR3 sequence (DNA): TGTGCCAGCTCCCAACAGGGGGGAGACACTGAAGCTTTCTTT.

The V and J genes are TRBV11-3 and TRBJ1-1; D remains unclear. CDR3 length: 12 residues. V lost 10 bases and J 2 bases, leaving 11 bases between the germline ends. From germline, CDR1 is SGHNT and CDR2 YENEEA. CDR3 amino acids: CATLFENTEAFF. As DNA, the CDR3 is TGTGCCACCCTATTTGAAAACACTGAAGCTTTCTTT.

This clone was detected once. CDR3 coding DNA: TGTGCCAGCAGCTACCGGGACATAGGGGAGCAGTACTTC. Amino acid sequence: CASSYRDIGEQYF. V is TRBV9 and J is TRBJ2-7; TRBD1 might be the D (6 bases). Trimming took off 4 bases at V and 7 bases at J, with 15 bases between the two ends. The CDR3 has 13 amino acids. CDR1 SGDLS and CDR2 YYNGEE come from the germline V gene.

The chain recombines TRBV6-5 with TRBJ2-1, with a weak D call TRBD2 (7 bases). V lost 6 bases, J lost 3 bases, and 15 bases lay in between. This CDR3 comprises 15 residues. Germline V gene sequence: CDR1 MNHEY, CDR2 SVGAGI. CDR3 nucleotide sequence: TGTGCCAGCAGCCCACCGGGGGGCGGCTACAATGAGCAGTTCTTC. It codes for CASSPPGGGYNEQFF.

The chain is built from TRBV27 and TRBJ2-4; tentatively, D is TRBD1 (5 bases). In germline, CDR1 is MNHEY, CDR2 SMNVEV (reference sequence). The CDR3 is 17 residues long. V lost 0 bases and J lost 1, with 13 bases in between. The CDR3 sequence: CASSLSKGVGAKNIQYF. In DNA form, the CDR3 reads TGTGCCAGCAGTTTATCGAAAGGGGTGGGTGCCAAAAACATTCAGTACTTC.

The chain carries TRBV6-1 and TRBJ2-5, with D possibly being TRBD2 (6 bases). Trimming shortened V by 6 bases and J by 5 bases, and 13 bases separated the two germline ends. This CDR3 is built from 13 residues. CDR1 and CDR2 from the germline V gene are MNHNS and SASEGT. This chain's CDR3 is CASSPQGGETQYF. The DNA for the CDR3 is TGTGCCAGCAGCCCCCAGGGAGGCGAGACCCAGTACTTC.

The genes are TRBV3-1 (or the pseudogene TRBV3-2) and TRBJ1-1; no firm D call. The CDR3 length is 13 residues. Germline-derived CDR1 and CDR2 are LGHDT and YNNKEL (reference sequence). The V gene lost 3 bases and the J gene lost 1 base, with 6 bases spanning the gap. The CDR3: CASSQRSNTEAFF. DNA of the CDR3: TGTGCCAGCAGCCAGAGGTCGAACACTGAAGCTTTCTTT.

The chain uses TRBV6-6 and TRBJ2-7; D might be TRBD2 (7 bases). CDR1 and CDR2 from the germline V gene are MNHNY and SVGAGI (reference sequence). V shed 6 bases and J shed 4 bases, with 22 bases lying between them. This CDR3 is built from 16 residues. The CDR3 coding sequence is TGTGCCAGCAGACGCATAGGGGGGGAGGGCAGATACGAGCAGTACTTC. Protein: CASRRIGGEGRYEQYF.

In this sample, this clone turned up a few times. The chain is built from TRBV28 and TRBJ2-1; TRBD2 agrees at 7 bases. The CDR3 has 14 amino acids. Germline V gives CDR1 MDHEN, CDR2 SYDVKM. The V and J ends lost 3 bases and 10 bases, in that order; junction bases with no gene match: 9. The CDR3 is CASSFRGGDLEQFF. As DNA, the CDR3 is TGTGCCAGCAGTTTTAGGGGAGGGGACTTAGAGCAGTTCTTC.

This rearrangement joins TRBV19 to TRBJ2-2; TRBD1 might be the D (6 bases). CDR1 LNHDA and CDR2 SQIVND come from the germline V gene (reference sequence). Deletions cut 10 bases from V and 3 bases from J, with 12 bases between. The CDR3 length is 13 residues. The CDR3 DNA follows: TGTGCCACATATAGGACAGACACCGGGGAGCTGTTTTTT. This gives the protein CATYRTDTGELFF.

V and J are TRBV7-2 and TRBJ2-1; 10 bases are shared with TRBD2. The CDR3 has 16 residues. Germline lookup yields CDR1 SGHTA and CDR2 FQGNSA. After removal of 2 bases from V and 4 bases from J, the junction contained 5 bases not matched to a gene. CDR3 sequence: CASSLSSGGVYNEQFF. The CDR3 DNA reads TGTGCCAGCAGCTTATCCAGCGGGGGGGTATACAATGAGCAGTTCTTC.

The chain is built from TRBV30 and TRBJ2-1; perhaps TRBD2 as D (5 bases). The CDR3 loop spans 12 amino acids. CDR1 and CDR2 from the germline V gene are GTSNPN and SVGIG (reference sequence). Trimming removed 7 bases at V and 9 bases at J, with 16 bases between. CDR3 coding DNA: TGTGCCTCCCCTGCCAGCGGAGGTGAGCAGTTCTTC. Its translation is CASPASGGEQFF. The complete variable domain, with remaining parts taken from reference TRBV30 and TRBJ2-1, reads SQTIHQWPATLVQPVGSPLSLECTVEGTSNPNLYWYRQAAGRGLQLLFYSVGIGQISSEVPQNLSASRPQDRQFILSSKKLLLSDSGFYLCASPASGGEQFFGPGTRLTVL.

V is TRBV9 and J is TRBJ1-4; TRBD1 is a possible D gene (5 bases). The germline V and J ends were trimmed by 0 bases and 7 bases, with 13 bases remaining between them. CDR1 and CDR2 from the germline V gene are SGDLS and YYNGEE. This CDR3 has 15 residues. CDR3 DNA: TGTGCCAGCAGCGTAGAAGGTCAGGGTGGTGAAAAACTGTTTTTT. Translating gives CASSVEGQGGEKLFF. Full variable domain (missing parts from reference TRBV9 and TRBJ1-4): DSGVTQTPKHLITATGQRVTLRCSPRSGDLSVYWYQQSLDQGLQFLIQYYNGEERAKGNILERFSAQQFPDLHSELNLSSLELGDSALYFCASSVEGQGGEKLFFGSGTQLSVL.